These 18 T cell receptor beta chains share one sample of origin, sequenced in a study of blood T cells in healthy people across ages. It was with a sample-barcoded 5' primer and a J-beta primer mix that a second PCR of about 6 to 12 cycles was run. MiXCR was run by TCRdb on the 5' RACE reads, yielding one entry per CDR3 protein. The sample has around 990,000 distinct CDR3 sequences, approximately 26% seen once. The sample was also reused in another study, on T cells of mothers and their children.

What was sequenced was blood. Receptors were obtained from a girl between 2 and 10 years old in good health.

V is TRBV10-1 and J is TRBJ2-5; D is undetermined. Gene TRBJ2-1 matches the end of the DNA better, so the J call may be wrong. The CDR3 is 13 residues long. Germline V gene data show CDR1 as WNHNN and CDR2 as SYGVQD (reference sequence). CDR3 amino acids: CASSDLSLGEQFF. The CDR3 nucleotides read TGCGCCAGCAGTGACCTTAGTCTTGGTGAGCAGTTCTTC.

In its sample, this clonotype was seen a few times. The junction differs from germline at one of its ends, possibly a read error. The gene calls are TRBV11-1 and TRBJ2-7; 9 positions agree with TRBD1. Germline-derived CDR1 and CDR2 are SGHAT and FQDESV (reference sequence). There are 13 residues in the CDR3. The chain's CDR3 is CASSVTGGYGQYF. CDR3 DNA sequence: TGTGCCAGCAGCGTTACAGGGGGCTACGGGCAGTACTTC.

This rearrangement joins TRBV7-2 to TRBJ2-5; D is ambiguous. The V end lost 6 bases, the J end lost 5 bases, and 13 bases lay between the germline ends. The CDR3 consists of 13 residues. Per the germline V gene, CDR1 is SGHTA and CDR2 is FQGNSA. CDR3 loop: CASSSISRETQYF. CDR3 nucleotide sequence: TGTGCCAGCAGTAGCATCTCGCGGGAGACCCAGTACTTC.

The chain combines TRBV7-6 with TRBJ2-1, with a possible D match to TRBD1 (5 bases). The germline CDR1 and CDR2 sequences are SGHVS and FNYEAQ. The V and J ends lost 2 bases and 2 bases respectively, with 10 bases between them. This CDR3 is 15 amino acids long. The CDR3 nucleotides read TGTGCCAGCAGCTTATTGGACATTGCCTACAATGAGCAGTTCTTC. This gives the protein CASSLLDIAYNEQFF. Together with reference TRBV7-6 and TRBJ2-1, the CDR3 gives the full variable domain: GAGVSQSPRYKVTKRGQDVALRCDPISGHVSLYWYRQALGQGPEFLTYFNYEAQQDKSGLPNDRFSAERPEGSISTLTIQRTEQRDSAMYRCASSLLDIAYNEQFFGPGTRLTVL.

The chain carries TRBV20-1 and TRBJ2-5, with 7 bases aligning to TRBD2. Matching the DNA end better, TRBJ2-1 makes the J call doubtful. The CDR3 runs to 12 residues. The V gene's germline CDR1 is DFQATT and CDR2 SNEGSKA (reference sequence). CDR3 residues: CSAFLAAAEQFF. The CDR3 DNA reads TGCAGTGCTTTCCTAGCGGCGGCTGAGCAGTTCTTC.

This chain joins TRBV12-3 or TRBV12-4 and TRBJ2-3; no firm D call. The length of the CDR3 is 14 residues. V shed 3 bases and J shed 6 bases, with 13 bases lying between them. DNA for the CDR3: TGTGCCAGCAGTTTGTTTGACCTGGCCGATACGCAGTATTTT. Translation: CASSLFDLADTQYF.

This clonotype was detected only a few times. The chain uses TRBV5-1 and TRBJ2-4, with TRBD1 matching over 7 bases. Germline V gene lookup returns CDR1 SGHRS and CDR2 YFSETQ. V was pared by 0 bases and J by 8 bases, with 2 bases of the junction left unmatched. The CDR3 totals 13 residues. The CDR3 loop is CASSLVGQDIQYF. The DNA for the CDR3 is TGCGCCAGCAGCTTGGTCGGACAGGACATTCAGTACTTC.

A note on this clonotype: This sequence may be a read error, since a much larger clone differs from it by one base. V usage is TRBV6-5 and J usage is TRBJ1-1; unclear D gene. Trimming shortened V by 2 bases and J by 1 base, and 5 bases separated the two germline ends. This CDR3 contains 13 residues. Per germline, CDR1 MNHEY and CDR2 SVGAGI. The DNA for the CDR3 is TGTGCCAGCAGTTACCTGAGGAACACTGAAGCTTTCTTT. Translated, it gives CASSYLRNTEAFF.

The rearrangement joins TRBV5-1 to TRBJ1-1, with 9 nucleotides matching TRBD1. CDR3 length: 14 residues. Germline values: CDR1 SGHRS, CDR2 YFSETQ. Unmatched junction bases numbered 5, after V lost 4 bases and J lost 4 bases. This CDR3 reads CASSPAQGATEAFF. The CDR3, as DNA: TGCGCCAGCAGCCCAGCACAGGGGGCCACTGAAGCTTTCTTT.

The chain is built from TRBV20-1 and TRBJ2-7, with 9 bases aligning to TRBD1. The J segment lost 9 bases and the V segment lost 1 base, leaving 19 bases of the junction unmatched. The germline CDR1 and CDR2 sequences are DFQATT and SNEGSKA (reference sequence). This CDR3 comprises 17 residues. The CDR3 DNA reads TGCAGTGCTAGAGTCATGACTCCGGGACAGGGTGAATTCGGGCAGTACTTC. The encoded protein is CSARVMTPGQGEFGQYF.

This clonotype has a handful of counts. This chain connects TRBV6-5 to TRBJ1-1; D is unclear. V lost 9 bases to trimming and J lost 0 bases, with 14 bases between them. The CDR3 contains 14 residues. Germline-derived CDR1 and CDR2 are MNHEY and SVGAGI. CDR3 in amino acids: CASRNERVNTEAFF. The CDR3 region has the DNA TGTGCCAGTCGAAACGAAAGGGTGAACACTGAAGCTTTCTTT.

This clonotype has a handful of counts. The CDR3 DNA reads as TGTGCCAGCAGCCAGCCCGGACTAGCACACTCGAACACCGGGGAGCTGTTTTTT. This translates into CASSQPGLAHSNTGELFF. This chain joins TRBV28 and TRBJ2-2; 8 bases line up with TRBD2. The germline V gene has CDR1 MDHEN and CDR2 SYDVKM. With V trimmed by 6 bases and J by 0 bases, 12 bases remained unmatched. The CDR3 spans 18 residues.

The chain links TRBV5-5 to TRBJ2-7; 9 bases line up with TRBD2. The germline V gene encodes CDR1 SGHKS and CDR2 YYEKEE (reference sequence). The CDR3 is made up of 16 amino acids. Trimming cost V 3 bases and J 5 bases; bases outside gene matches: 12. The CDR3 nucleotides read TGTGCCAGCAGCTCCTCATGGGGACTAGCCGAGAACGAGCAGTACTTC. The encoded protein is CASSSSWGLAENEQYF.

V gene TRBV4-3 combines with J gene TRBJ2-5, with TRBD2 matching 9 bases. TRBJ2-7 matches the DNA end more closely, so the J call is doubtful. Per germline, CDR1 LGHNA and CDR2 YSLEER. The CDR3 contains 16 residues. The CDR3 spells CASSQDRASGANEQYF. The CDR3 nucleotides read TGCGCCAGCAGCCAAGATAGGGCTAGCGGGGCCAACGAGCAGTACTTC.

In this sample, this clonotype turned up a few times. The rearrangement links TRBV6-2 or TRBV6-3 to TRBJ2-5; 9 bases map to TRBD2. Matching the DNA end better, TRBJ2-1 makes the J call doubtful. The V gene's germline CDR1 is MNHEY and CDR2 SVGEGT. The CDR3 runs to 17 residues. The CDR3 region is CASSYSRGAGGEDEQFF. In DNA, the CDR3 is TGTGCCAGCAGTTACTCGAGGGGCGCGGGGGGGGAGGATGAGCAGTTCTTC.

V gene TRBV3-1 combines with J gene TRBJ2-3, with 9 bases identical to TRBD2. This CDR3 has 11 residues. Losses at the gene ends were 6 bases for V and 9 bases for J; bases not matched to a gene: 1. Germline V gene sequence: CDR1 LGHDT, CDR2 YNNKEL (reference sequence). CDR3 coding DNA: TGTGCCAGCAGAGGACTAGCGACGCAGTATTTT. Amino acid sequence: CASRGLATQYF.

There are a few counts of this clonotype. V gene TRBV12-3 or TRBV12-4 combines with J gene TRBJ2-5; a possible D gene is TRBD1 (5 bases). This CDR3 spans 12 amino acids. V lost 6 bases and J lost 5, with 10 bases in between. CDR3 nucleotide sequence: TGTGCCAGCAGCCCCGGACATGAGACCCAGTACTTC. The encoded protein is CASSPGHETQYF.

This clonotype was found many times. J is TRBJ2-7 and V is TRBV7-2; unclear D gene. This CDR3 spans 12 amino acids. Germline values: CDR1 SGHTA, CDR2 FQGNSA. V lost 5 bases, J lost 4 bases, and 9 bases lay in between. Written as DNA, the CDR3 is TGTGCCAGCAGCCAGAGCACTTACGAGCAGTACTTC. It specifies CASSQSTYEQYF.